This record concerns one TCR beta chain sequence. The antigen is undetermined. The table came from immunoSEQ multiplex PCR; TCRdb's copy has only in-frame clones and leaves some out. The top ten clones hold less than 0.75% of a sample with roughly 250,000 clones, around 82% of them seen once. Unstimulated regulatory T cells (CD4+CD25+CD127-), CD4+CD25- non-regulatory cells, CD4 and CD8 cells were FACS-sorted from thawed PBMCs. The sample belongs to a study of Tregs in tolerant kidney transplant recipients. Study-wide points: Validation in larger populations is needed because few patients were studied. Biological reproducibility was not directly addressed in this study. The most relevant donor-specific Treg TCRbeta repertoire apparently came from expansion with activated donor B cells.

The CDR3 contains 13 residues. Trimming stripped 7 bases from V and 2 bases from J, with 15 bases between. CDR1 is SQVTM and CDR2 is ANQGSEA in the germline V gene. Sequencing used CD4+ T cells from blood. This receptor was identified in a human donor in good health. The rearrangement links TRBV29-1 to TRBJ2-7; possible D gene TRBD1, 5 bases. The CDR3: CSALGDGTYEQYF. In nucleotides, the CDR3 is TGCAGCGCCCTAGGGGATGGAACCTACGAGCAGTACTTC.